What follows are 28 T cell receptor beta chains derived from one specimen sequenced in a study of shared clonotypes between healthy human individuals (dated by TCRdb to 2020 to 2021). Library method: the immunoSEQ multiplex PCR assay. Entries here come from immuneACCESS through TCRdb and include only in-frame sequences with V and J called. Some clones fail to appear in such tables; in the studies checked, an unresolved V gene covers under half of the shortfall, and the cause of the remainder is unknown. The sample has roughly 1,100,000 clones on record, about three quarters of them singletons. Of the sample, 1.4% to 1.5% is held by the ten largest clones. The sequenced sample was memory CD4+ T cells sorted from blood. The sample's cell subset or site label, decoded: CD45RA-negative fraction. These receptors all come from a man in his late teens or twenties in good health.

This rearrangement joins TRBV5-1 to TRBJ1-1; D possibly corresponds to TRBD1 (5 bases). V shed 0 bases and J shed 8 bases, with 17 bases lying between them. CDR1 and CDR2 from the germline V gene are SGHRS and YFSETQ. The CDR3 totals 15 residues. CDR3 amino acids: CASSLAGHPIQEAFF. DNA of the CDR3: TGCGCCAGCAGCTTGGCCGGACACCCCATTCAAGAAGCTTTCTTT.

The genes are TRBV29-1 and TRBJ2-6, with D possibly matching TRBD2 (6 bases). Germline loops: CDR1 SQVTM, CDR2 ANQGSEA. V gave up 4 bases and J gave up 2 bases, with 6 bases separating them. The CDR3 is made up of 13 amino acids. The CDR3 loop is CSVVAAGANVLTF. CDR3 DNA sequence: TGCAGCGTTGTAGCGGCTGGGGCCAACGTCCTGACTTTC.

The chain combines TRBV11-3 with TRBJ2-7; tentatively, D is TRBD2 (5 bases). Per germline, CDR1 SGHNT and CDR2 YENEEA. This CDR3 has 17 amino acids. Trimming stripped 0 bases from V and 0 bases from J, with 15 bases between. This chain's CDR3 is CASSLDLAALGSYEQYF. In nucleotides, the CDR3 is TGTGCCAGCAGCTTAGATCTGGCAGCACTAGGCTCCTACGAGCAGTACTTC.

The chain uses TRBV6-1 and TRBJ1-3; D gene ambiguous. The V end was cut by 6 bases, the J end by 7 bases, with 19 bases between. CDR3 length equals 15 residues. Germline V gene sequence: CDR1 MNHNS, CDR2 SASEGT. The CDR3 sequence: CASRADGFLGNTIYF. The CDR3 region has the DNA TGTGCCAGCAGGGCGGACGGATTTTTGGGCAACACCATATATTTT.

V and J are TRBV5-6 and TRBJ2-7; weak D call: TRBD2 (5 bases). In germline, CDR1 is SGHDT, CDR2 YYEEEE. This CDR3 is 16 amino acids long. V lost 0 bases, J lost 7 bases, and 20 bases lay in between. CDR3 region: CASSLVRRAATGEQYF. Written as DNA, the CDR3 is TGTGCCAGCAGCTTGGTACGGCGGGCCGCGACGGGGGAGCAGTACTTC.

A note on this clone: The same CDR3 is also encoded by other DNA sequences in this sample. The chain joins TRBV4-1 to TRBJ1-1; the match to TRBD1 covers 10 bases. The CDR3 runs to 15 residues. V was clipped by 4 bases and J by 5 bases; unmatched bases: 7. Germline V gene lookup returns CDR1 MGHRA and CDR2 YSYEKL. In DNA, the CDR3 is TGCGCCAGCAGCCGAGGGGACAGGGGTGGGACTGAAGCTTTCTTT. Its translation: CASSRGDRGGTEAFF.

The CDR3 sequence is CASSPRGGGENQPQHF. The CDR3 nucleotides are TGCGCCAGCAGCCCCCGGGGAGGGGGCGAAAATCAGCCCCAGCATTTT. This chain joins TRBV5-1 and TRBJ1-5; 7 nucleotides align to TRBD1. The length of the CDR3 is 16 residues. The germline V gene has CDR1 SGHRS and CDR2 YFSETQ. Trimming cost V 4 bases and J 4 bases; bases outside gene matches: 11.

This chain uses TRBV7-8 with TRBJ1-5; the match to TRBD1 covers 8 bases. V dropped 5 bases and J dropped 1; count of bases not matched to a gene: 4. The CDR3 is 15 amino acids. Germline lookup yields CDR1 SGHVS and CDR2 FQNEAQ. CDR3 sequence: CASSIGQGSNQPQHF. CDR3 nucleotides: TGTGCCAGCAGCATTGGACAGGGAAGCAATCAGCCCCAGCATTTT.

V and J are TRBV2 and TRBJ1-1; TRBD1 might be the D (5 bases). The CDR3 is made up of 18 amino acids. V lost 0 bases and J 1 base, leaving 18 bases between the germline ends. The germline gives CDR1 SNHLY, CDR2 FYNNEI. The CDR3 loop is CASSEALGGWPSNTEAFF. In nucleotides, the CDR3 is TGTGCCAGCAGTGAAGCGCTGGGGGGTTGGCCCTCGAACACTGAAGCTTTCTTT.

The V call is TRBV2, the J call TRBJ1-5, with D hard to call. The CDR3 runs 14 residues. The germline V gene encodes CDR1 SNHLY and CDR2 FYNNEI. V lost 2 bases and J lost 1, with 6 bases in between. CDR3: CASSEQTSNQPQHF. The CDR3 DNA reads TGTGCCAGCAGTGAACAGACCAGCAATCAGCCCCAGCATTTT.

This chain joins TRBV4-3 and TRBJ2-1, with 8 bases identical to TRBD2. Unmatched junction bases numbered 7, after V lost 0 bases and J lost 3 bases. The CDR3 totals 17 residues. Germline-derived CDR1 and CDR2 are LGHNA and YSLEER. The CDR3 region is CASSQEPAGDYYNEQFF. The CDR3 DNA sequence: TGCGCCAGCAGCCAAGAACCAGCGGGAGATTACTACAATGAGCAGTTCTTC.

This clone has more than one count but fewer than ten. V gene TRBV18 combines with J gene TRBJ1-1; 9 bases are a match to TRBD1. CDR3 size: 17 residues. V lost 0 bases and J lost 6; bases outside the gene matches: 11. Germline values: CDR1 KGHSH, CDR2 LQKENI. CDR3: CASSPPTGAGQGPEAFF. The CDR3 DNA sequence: TGTGCCAGCTCACCACCGACAGGTGCGGGACAGGGCCCTGAAGCTTTCTTT.

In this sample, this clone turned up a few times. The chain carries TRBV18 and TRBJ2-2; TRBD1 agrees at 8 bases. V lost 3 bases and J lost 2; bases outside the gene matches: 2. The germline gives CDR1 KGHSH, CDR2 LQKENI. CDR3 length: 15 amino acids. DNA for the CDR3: TGTGCCAGCTCACCGGACAGGGTTAACACCGGGGAGCTGTTTTTT. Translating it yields CASSPDRVNTGELFF.

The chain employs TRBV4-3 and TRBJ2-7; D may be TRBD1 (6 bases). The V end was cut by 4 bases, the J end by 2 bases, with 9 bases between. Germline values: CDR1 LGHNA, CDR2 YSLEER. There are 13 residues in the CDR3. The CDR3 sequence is CASSLRGTYEQYF. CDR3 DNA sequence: TGCGCCAGCAGCCTGAGGGGGACCTACGAGCAGTACTTC.

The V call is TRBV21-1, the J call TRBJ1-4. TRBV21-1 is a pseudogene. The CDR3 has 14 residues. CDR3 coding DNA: TGTGCCAGCACCTACAGGGAGGCCAATGAAAAACTGTTTTTT. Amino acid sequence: CASTYREANEKLFF.

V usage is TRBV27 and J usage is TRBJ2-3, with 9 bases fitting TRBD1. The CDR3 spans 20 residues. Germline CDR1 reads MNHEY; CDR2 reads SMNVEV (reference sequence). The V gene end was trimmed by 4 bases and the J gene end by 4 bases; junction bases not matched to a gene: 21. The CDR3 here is CASSSHWDRVDRVLADTQYF. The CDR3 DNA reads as TGTGCCAGCAGTTCCCATTGGGACAGGGTGGACAGGGTGCTGGCAGATACGCAGTATTTT.

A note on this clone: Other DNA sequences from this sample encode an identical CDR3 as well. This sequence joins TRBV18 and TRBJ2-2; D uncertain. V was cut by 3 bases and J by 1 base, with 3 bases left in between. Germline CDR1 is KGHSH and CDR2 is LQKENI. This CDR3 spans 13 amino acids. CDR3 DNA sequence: TGTGCCAGCTCACCGAGGAACACCGGGGAGCTGTTTTTT. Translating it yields CASSPRNTGELFF.

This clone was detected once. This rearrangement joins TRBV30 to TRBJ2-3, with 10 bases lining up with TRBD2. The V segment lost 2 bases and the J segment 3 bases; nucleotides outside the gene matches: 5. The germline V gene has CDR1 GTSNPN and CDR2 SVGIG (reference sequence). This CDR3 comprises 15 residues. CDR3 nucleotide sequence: TGTGCCTGGAGTCAGGGACTAGCGTATACAGATACGCAGTATTTT. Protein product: CAWSQGLAYTDTQYF.

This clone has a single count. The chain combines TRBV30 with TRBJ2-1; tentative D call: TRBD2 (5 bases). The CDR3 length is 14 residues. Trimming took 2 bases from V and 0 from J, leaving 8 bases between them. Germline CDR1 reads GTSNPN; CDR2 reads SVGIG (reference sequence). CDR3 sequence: CAWSRTSSYNEQFF. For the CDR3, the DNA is TGTGCCTGGAGTAGAACTAGCTCCTACAATGAGCAGTTCTTC. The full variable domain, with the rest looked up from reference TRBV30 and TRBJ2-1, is SQTIHQWPATLVQPVGSPLSLECTVEGTSNPNLYWYRQAAGRGLQLLFYSVGIGQISSEVPQNLSASRPQDRQFILSSKKLLLSDSGFYLCAWSRTSSYNEQFFGPGTRLTVL.

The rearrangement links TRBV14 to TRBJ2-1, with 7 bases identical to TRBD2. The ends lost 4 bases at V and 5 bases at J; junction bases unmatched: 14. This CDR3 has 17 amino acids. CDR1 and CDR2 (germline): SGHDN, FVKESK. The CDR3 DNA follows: TGTGCCAGCAGCCCTCCTGGGGGGGGTTCAAGGGACAATGAGCAGTTCTTC. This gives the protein CASSPPGGGSRDNEQFF.

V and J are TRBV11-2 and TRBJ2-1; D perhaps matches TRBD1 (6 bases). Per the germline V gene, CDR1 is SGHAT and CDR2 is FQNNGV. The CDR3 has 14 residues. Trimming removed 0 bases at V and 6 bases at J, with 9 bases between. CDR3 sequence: CASSLEGAINEQFF. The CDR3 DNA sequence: TGTGCCAGCAGCTTAGAGGGGGCAATCAATGAGCAGTTCTTC. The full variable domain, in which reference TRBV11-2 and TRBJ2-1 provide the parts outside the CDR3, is EAGVAQSPRYKIIEKRQSVAFWCNPISGHATLYWYQQILGQGPKLLIQFQNNGVVDDSQLPKDRFSAERLKGVDSTLKIQPAKLEDSAVYLCASSLEGAINEQFFGPGTRLTVL.

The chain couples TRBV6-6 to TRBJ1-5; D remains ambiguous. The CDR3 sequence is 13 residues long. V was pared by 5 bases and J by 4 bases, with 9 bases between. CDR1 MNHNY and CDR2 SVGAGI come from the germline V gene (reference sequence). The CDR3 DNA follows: TGTGCCAGCAGTGGGCAGCTAAATCAGCCCCAGCATTTT. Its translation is CASSGQLNQPQHF.

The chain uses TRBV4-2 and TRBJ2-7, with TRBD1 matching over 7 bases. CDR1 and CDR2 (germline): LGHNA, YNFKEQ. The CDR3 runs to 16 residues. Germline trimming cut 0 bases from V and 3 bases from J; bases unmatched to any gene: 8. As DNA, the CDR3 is TGTGCCAGCAGCCAAGACGGAGAGGGGGCCTTCTACGAGCAGTACTTC. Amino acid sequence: CASSQDGEGAFYEQYF.

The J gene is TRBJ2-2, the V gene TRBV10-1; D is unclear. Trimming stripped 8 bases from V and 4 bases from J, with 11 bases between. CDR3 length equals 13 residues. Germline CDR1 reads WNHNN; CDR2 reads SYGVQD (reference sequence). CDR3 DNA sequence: TGCGCCAGCTCCATGGGTATCACCGGGGAGCTGTTTTTT. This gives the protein CASSMGITGELFF.

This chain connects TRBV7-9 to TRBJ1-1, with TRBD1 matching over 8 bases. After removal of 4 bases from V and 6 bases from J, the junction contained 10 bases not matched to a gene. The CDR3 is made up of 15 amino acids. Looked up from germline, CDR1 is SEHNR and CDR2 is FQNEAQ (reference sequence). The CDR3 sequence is CASSSQGAQGAEAFF. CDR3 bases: TGTGCCAGCAGCTCTCAGGGGGCGCAGGGCGCTGAAGCTTTCTTT.

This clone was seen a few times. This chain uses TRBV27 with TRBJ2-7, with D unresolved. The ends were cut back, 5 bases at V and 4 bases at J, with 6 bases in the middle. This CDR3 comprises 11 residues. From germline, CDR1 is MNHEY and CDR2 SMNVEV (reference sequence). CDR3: CASSMGYEQYF. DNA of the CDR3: TGTGCCAGCAGTATGGGGTACGAGCAGTACTTC.

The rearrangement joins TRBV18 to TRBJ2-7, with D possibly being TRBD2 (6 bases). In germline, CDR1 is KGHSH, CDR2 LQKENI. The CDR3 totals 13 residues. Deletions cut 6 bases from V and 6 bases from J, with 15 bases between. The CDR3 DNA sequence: TGTGCCAGCTCGACTAGACAGTCGGGCGAGCAGTACTTC. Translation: CASSTRQSGEQYF.

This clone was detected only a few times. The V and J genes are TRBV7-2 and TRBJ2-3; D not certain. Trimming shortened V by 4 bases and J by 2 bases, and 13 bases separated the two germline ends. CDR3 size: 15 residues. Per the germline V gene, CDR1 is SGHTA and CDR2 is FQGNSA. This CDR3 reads CASSSRAVPTDTQYF. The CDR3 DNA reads TGTGCCAGCAGCTCCCGGGCAGTACCCACAGATACGCAGTATTTT.